This TCR beta chain was sequenced in a study of blood T cell repertoires in COVID-19. Method: immunoSEQ multiplex PCR; TCRdb's copy keeps in-frame clones and lacks some. Here the sample spans 30,000 to 40,000 clones, roughly 70% being singletons. The ends lost 6 bases at V and 4 bases at J; junction bases unmatched: 5. Germline CDR1 MNHEY, CDR2 SVGAGI. This CDR3 has 15 residues. Sequenced sample: peripheral blood. This clonotype was sampled from a man in his sixties or seventies with COVID-19, enrolled during active disease. The rearrangement joins TRBV6-5 to TRBJ1-5, with 11 bases aligning to TRBD1. The CDR3, as DNA: TGTGCCAGCAGGCCCGGGACAGGGGGGAATCAGCCCCAGCATTTT. Its protein product is CASRPGTGGNQPQHF.